This passage covers 15 T cell receptor beta chains from one sample sequenced in a study of OX40 agonist ivuxolimab in advanced cancers. Only in-frame clones appear in the TCRdb table, and some are missing; sequencing was by immunoSEQ multiplex PCR. The sample includes more than 60,000 clones, roughly 89% of them seen just once. Sequencing was performed on CD4+ or CD8+ T cells sorted from blood, taken in a trial of the OX40 agonist ivuxolimab. The receptor set was obtained from an adult with an advanced solid tumor such as melanoma, head and neck, liver or kidney cancer.

The chain couples TRBV11-2 to TRBJ2-3; 9 bases align to TRBD2. This CDR3 spans 15 amino acids. CDR1 and CDR2 (germline): SGHAT, FQNNGV. J was trimmed by 2 bases and V by 5 bases; bases with no gene match: 5. The CDR3 protein is CASSPRLAVTDTQYF. The CDR3 DNA reads as TGTGCCAGCAGCCCCCGACTAGCGGTCACAGATACGCAGTATTTT.

The rearrangement uses TRBV18 and TRBJ2-7; D not resolved. CDR1 KGHSH and CDR2 LQKENI come from the germline V gene. Trimming removed 6 bases at V and 2 bases at J, with 17 bases between. The CDR3 length is 15 residues. CDR3 in DNA: TGTGCCAGCTCGATTGTCCCGATCGGCGCCTACGAGCAGTACTTC. Translation: CASSIVPIGAYEQYF.

The rearrangement links TRBV19 to TRBJ2-7, with D perhaps TRBD1 (6 bases). With 4 bases removed from V and 0 bases from J, the gap between germline ends came to 7 bases. The CDR3 length is 13 residues. Germline-derived CDR1 and CDR2 are LNHDA and SQIVND (reference sequence). The DNA of the CDR3 is TGTGCCAGTAGTAGACAGGCCTCCTACGAGCAGTACTTC. This gives the protein CASSRQASYEQYF.

The chain employs TRBV9 and TRBJ2-1; TRBD1 agrees at 7 bases. The CDR3 spans 15 residues. Germline V gene data show CDR1 as SGDLS and CDR2 as YYNGEE. J lost 4 bases, V lost 3 bases, and 7 bases had no gene match. In DNA, the CDR3 is TGTGCCAGCAGCGCTAATAGGGACAGATACAATGAGCAGTTCTTC. Its translation is CASSANRDRYNEQFF.

This clone was seen a handful of times. The chain links TRBV6-1 to TRBJ1-2; the D is unclear. Germline CDR1 MNHNS, CDR2 SASEGT. The CDR3 covers 16 residues. V shed 3 bases and J shed 8 bases, with 22 bases lying between them. This chain's CDR3 is CASSDPLVTRDRGYTF. The CDR3 coding sequence is TGTGCCAGCAGTGATCCCTTAGTGACAAGGGATAGGGGCTACACCTTC.

The chain has TRBV23-1 and TRBJ2-3; 8 nucleotides match TRBD2. TRBV23-1 is reported as an ORF; its role is uncertain. This CDR3 is built from 20 residues. The trim removed 6 bases at V and 5 bases at J, leaving 25 bases unmatched. CDR3 sequence: CASSPKPAREDGSCIDTQYF. CDR3 bases: TGCGCCAGCAGCCCAAAACCCGCGCGGGAGGACGGTTCTTGTATAGATACGCAGTATTTT.

The rearrangement uses TRBV10-1 and TRBJ2-7; 14 bases line up with TRBD2. Germline V lookup: CDR1 WNHNN, CDR2 SYGVQD (reference sequence). This CDR3 has 19 amino acids. V lost 4 bases and J lost 2; bases outside the gene matches: 13. CDR3: CASSGVTGLAGDATYEQYF. The CDR3 DNA sequence: TGCGCCAGCAGTGGGGTCACGGGACTAGCGGGAGACGCCACCTACGAGCAGTACTTC.

V gene TRBV4-1 combines with J gene TRBJ2-7; D is ambiguous. V lost 0 bases to trimming and J lost 3 bases, with 12 bases between them. CDR1 and CDR2 (germline): MGHRA, YSYEKL. CDR3 size: 15 residues. In DNA, the CDR3 is TGCGCCAGCAGCCAAGAAGCCCGCGGATACTACGAGCAGTACTTC. Its protein product is CASSQEARGYYEQYF.

This chain connects TRBV4-3 to TRBJ1-5; D is uncertain. The germline CDR1 and CDR2 sequences are LGHNA and YSLEER. This CDR3 has 13 amino acids. The V end was cut by 0 bases, the J end by 6 bases, with 6 bases between. The CDR3 here is CASSQDVGQPQHF. The CDR3 nucleotides read TGCGCCAGCAGCCAAGATGTTGGTCAGCCCCAGCATTTT.

This clone has just a few counts. The CDR3 region has the DNA TGCGCCAGCAGCATCGACAGGGTTGGCTACACCTTC. It specifies CASSIDRVGYTF. The chain carries TRBV5-1 and TRBJ1-2, with TRBD1 matching 7 bases. V lost 4 bases to trimming and J lost 7 bases; unmatched junction nucleotides: 4. Germline CDR1 is SGHRS and CDR2 is YFSETQ. The CDR3 consists of 12 residues.

The rearrangement links TRBV5-8 to TRBJ1-4; the D is unclear. The CDR3 is made up of 15 amino acids. Germline V gene sequence: CDR1 SGHTS, CDR2 YDEGEE. V was pared by 4 bases and J by 4 bases, with 14 bases between. CDR3: CASSPWVLYNEKLFF. In nucleotides, the CDR3 is TGTGCCAGCAGCCCCTGGGTTCTTTATAATGAAAAACTGTTTTTT.

This chain uses TRBV2 with TRBJ2-1; the D is unclear. CDR1 SNHLY and CDR2 FYNNEI come from the germline V gene. The CDR3 length is 12 residues. Trimming removed 2 bases from V and 7 bases from J, with 6 bases in between. The CDR3 DNA reads as TGTGCCAGCAGTGAATATATGAATGAGCAGTTCTTC. Translation: CASSEYMNEQFF.

The rearrangement joins TRBV29-1 to TRBJ2-2; D is undetermined. Trimming left V 0 bases short and J 5 bases short, with 10 bases between. CDR3 size: 14 residues. CDR1 is SQVTM and CDR2 is ANQGSEA in the germline V gene. This chain's CDR3 is CSVEDGPSTGELFF. The CDR3 region has the DNA TGCAGCGTTGAAGATGGACCTTCTACCGGGGAGCTGTTTTTT.

The chain links TRBV7-6 to TRBJ2-5; D gene unclear. CDR1 SGHVS and CDR2 FNYEAQ come from the germline V gene. V was pared by 5 bases and J by 0 bases, with 7 bases between. The CDR3 spans 13 residues. The chain's CDR3 is CASSPRNQETQYF. DNA of the CDR3: TGTGCCAGCAGCCCACGGAACCAAGAGACCCAGTACTTC. Using reference TRBV7-6 and TRBJ2-5 for the parts outside the CDR3, the full variable domain is GAGVSQSPRYKVTKRGQDVALRCDPISGHVSLYWYRQALGQGPEFLTYFNYEAQQDKSGLPNDRFSAERPEGSISTLTIQRTEQRDSAMYRCASSPRNQETQYFGPGTRLLVL.

For the CDR3, the DNA is TGTGCCATCGGGACAGGGACAGATACGCAGTATTTT. As protein: CAIGTGTDTQYF. The V gene is TRBV10-3, the J gene TRBJ2-3; TRBD1 matches 9 bases. Per the germline V gene, CDR1 is ENHRY and CDR2 is SYGVKD. The junction had 0 bases not matched to a gene; V was cut back by 8 bases and J by 3 bases. This CDR3 contains 12 residues.